A single sample is the source of the 23 T cell receptor beta chains below, sequenced in a study of CD8 T cells in ankylosing spondylitis. TCRdb redid the calling of the 5' RACE reads with MiXCR, one entry per CDR3 protein. Of roughly 130,000 distinct CDR3 sequences in the sample, roughly 13% were seen once. Sequenced: blood, either unsorted or a sorted T cell fraction (not recorded which). These receptors were collected from a female donor with ankylosing spondylitis or in good health (not recorded which).

This clonotype occurred many times. V gene TRBV12-3 or TRBV12-4 combines with J gene TRBJ2-3; no definite D call. V was clipped by 6 bases and J by 1 base, with 2 bases between them. The CDR3 is 11 amino acids. CDR3 nucleotides: TGTGCCAGCAGCCGCACAGATACGCAGTATTTT. Translating gives CASSRTDTQYF.

This clonotype showed up many times. The chain joins TRBV3-1 to TRBJ2-3, with no clear D. Germline CDR1 reads LGHDT; CDR2 reads YNNKEL (reference sequence). The CDR3 sequence is 13 residues long. V lost 4 bases, J lost 4 bases, and 9 bases lay in between. The CDR3 loop reads CASSPRVSDTQYF. As DNA, the CDR3 is TGTGCCAGCAGCCCGAGAGTTTCAGATACGCAGTATTTT.

The chain combines TRBV12-3 or TRBV12-4 with TRBJ2-3; unclear D gene. The CDR3 is 13 residues long. Trimming took off 4 bases at V and 4 bases at J, with 9 bases between the two ends. The CDR3 DNA reads as TGTGCCAGCAGTTACCGGTTCCCAGATACGCAGTATTTT. Translating it yields CASSYRFPDTQYF.

This clonotype was observed many times. The gene calls are TRBV7-2 and TRBJ2-3; the D is unclear. The CDR3 has 13 amino acids. The V and J ends lost 5 bases and 6 bases respectively, with 12 bases between them. Germline V gene data show CDR1 as SGHTA and CDR2 as FQGNSA. CDR3 amino acids: CASSGRMGDTQYF. CDR3 sequence (DNA): TGTGCCAGCAGCGGACGAATGGGGGATACGCAGTATTTT.

This clonotype was found a few times. The chain recombines TRBV5-6 with TRBJ2-2; 7 bases agree with TRBD2. The CDR3 runs to 15 residues. CDR1 and CDR2 (germline): SGHDT, YYEEEE. Trimming at V came to 1 base and at J to 5 bases, leaving 5 bases not matched to a gene. Here the CDR3 DNA reads TGTGCCAGCAGCTTGAGGAGCGGGGTAACCGGGGAGCTGTTTTTT. It translates to CASSLRSGVTGELFF.

This clonotype was counted ten times or more. The rearrangement links TRBV24-1 to TRBJ2-2; TRBD1 aligns across 9 bases. This CDR3 contains 18 residues. CDR1 is KGHDR and CDR2 is SFDVKD in the germline V gene. V lost 7 bases to trimming and J lost 0 bases; unmatched junction nucleotides: 11. CDR3 region: CATRSTGGPSSNTGELFF. The CDR3 DNA follows: TGTGCCACCAGATCGACAGGGGGACCCTCATCGAACACCGGGGAGCTGTTTTTT.

V gene TRBV6-1 combines with J gene TRBJ2-5, with 8 bases that match TRBD2. The germline CDR1 and CDR2 sequences are MNHNS and SASEGT. V shed 7 bases and J 4 bases; nucleotides not matched to a gene: 5. The CDR3 consists of 13 residues. The CDR3 here is CASTKAGVETQYF. The CDR3 DNA reads TGTGCCAGCACAAAAGCGGGAGTAGAGACCCAGTACTTC.

This clonotype showed up many times. The gene calls are TRBV10-2 and TRBJ1-5; D is unclear. CDR3 size: 12 residues. Per the germline V gene, CDR1 is WSHSY and CDR2 is SAAADI. V gave up 2 bases and J gave up 7 bases, with 6 bases separating them. The CDR3 protein is CASSEPGQPQHF. CDR3 nucleotide sequence: TGCGCCAGCAGTGAGCCCGGACAGCCCCAGCATTTT.

This clonotype turned up a few times. The chain couples TRBV11-2 to TRBJ1-1; D unclear. V shed 5 bases and J shed 0 bases, with 16 bases lying between them. The CDR3 is 16 residues long. From germline, CDR1 is SGHAT and CDR2 FQNNGV. This chain's CDR3 is CASSPRRASLNTEAFF. CDR3 DNA: TGTGCCAGCAGCCCACGCCGGGCCAGCTTGAACACTGAAGCTTTCTTT.

This clonotype was picked up a small number of times. The germline gene is not matched at one end of the junction; a read error may be the cause. The rearrangement uses TRBV20-1 and TRBJ2-1; either TRBD1 or TRBD2 may fit D (5 bases each). This CDR3 has 17 amino acids. Per germline, CDR1 DFQATT and CDR2 SNEGSKA (reference sequence). The CDR3: CSARPYRSHYDYDEQFF. The CDR3 DNA sequence: TGCAGTGCTAGACCATACAGGTCGCACTATGACTACGATGAGCAGTTCTTC.

The V and J genes are TRBV7-9 and TRBJ2-5; 9 bases are shared with TRBD2. V shed 4 bases and J 1 base; nucleotides not matched to a gene: 7. The germline V gene encodes CDR1 SEHNR and CDR2 FQNEAQ (reference sequence). The CDR3 sequence is 16 residues long. The CDR3 bases are TGTGCCAGCAGCTCGACGAGCGGGAGGAGCCAAGAGACCCAGTACTTC. Protein: CASSSTSGRSQETQYF.

This clonotype was observed many times. The chain couples TRBV29-1 to TRBJ1-5; 7 bases match TRBD1. V lost 6 bases to trimming and J lost 3 bases; unmatched junction nucleotides: 5. This CDR3 spans 13 amino acids. Germline CDR1 is SQVTM and CDR2 is ANQGSEA. CDR3 protein: CSVRDSNNQPQHF. The DNA for the CDR3 is TGCAGCGTACGGGACAGCAACAATCAGCCCCAGCATTTT.

This chain connects TRBV7-9 to TRBJ1-5, with 9 bases that match TRBD1. Per the germline V gene, CDR1 is SEHNR and CDR2 is FQNEAQ (reference sequence). The junction had 5 bases not matched to a gene; V was cut back by 4 bases and J by 4 bases. The CDR3 extends over 15 amino acids. The DNA for the CDR3 is TGTGCCAGCAGCTACGGGACAGGGACTAATCAGCCCCAGCATTTT. As protein: CASSYGTGTNQPQHF.

The gene calls are TRBV5-1 and TRBJ2-2, with 7 bases matching TRBD2. After removal of 0 bases from V and 5 bases from J, the junction contained 7 bases not matched to a gene. The CDR3 sequence is 16 residues long. From germline, CDR1 is SGHRS and CDR2 YFSETQ. CDR3: CASSLDSGRGTGELFF. DNA for the CDR3: TGCGCCAGCAGCTTGGACTCGGGGCGGGGGACCGGGGAGCTGTTTTTT.

This sequence joins TRBV2 and TRBJ2-1; D ambiguous. Trimming removed 1 base from V and 14 bases from J, with 12 bases in between. Germline CDR1 SNHLY, CDR2 FYNNEI. The CDR3 length is 12 residues. The CDR3, as DNA: TGTGCCAGCAGTGAAGAGGCCCCGGGCGAGTTCTTC. Translating gives CASSEEAPGEFF. Complete variable domain (other parts from reference TRBV2 and TRBJ2-1): EPEVTQTPSHQVTQMGQEVILRCVPISNHLYFYWYRQILGQKVEFLVSFYNNEISEKSEIFDDQFSVERPDGSNFTLKIRSTKLEDSAMYFCASSEEAPGEFFGPGTRLTVL.

This clonotype showed up many times. The chain joins TRBV5-1 to TRBJ1-2, with D perhaps TRBD1 (5 bases). Germline CDR1 and CDR2: SGHRS and YFSETQ. Trimming removed 4 bases at V and 3 bases at J, with 10 bases between. This CDR3 region has 13 residues. CDR3 bases: TGCGCCAGCAGCAAGGACATAGACTATGGCTACACCTTC. It codes for CASSKDIDYGYTF.

In regard to this clonotype: A much larger clone sits a single nucleotide away, making a read error possible. This chain links TRBV2 with TRBJ1-1; 11 bases line up with TRBD1. CDR3 length: 14 residues. CDR1 is SNHLY and CDR2 is FYNNEI in the germline V gene. The junction had 9 bases not matched to a gene; V was cut back by 10 bases and J by 5 bases. Here the CDR3 DNA reads TGTGCCATCAGCGAGGACAGGGGGCGTACTGAAGCTTTCTTT. This encodes CAISEDRGRTEAFF. Using reference TRBV2 and TRBJ1-1 for the parts outside the CDR3, the full variable domain is EPEVTQTPSHQVTQMGQEVILRCVPISNHLYFYWYRQILGQKVEFLVSFYNNEISEKSEIFDDQFSVERPDGSNFTLKIRSTKLEDSAMYFCAISEDRGRTEAFFGQGTRLTVV.

This chain uses TRBV6-2 or TRBV6-3 with TRBJ2-3, with 9 bases matching TRBD2. J was trimmed by 3 bases and V by 6 bases; bases with no gene match: 4. The CDR3 covers 14 residues. The V gene's germline CDR1 is MNHEY and CDR2 SVGEGT. The CDR3 sequence: CASSQRGETDTQYF. CDR3 in DNA: TGTGCCAGCAGCCAGCGGGGGGAAACAGATACGCAGTATTTT.

The sample holds many counts of this clonotype. The rearrangement joins TRBV29-1 to TRBJ1-1; the D is unclear. Trimming removed 3 bases from V and 8 bases from J, with 13 bases in between. Germline-derived CDR1 and CDR2 are SQVTM and ANQGSEA. This CDR3 has 12 residues. The CDR3 bases are TGCAGCGTTGAGAGGGCTCACGGGGAAGCTTTCTTT. Translated, it gives CSVERAHGEAFF.

There are a few counts of this clonotype. The genes are TRBV23-1 and TRBJ2-5; a possible D gene is TRBD2 (6 bases). TRBV23-1 is marked as an open reading frame, function uncertain. Trimming took 3 bases from V and 5 from J, leaving 13 bases between them. The CDR3 has 14 amino acids. The DNA of the CDR3 is TGCGCCAGCAGTCACCGACTAGGGTGGGAGACCCAGTACTTC. It is translated as CASSHRLGWETQYF.

This clonotype was observed many times. The V and J genes are TRBV7-2 and TRBJ1-3, with 9 bases that match TRBD1. The germline V gene has CDR1 SGHTA and CDR2 FQGNSA. The CDR3 runs 15 residues. V shed 5 bases and J 2 bases; nucleotides not matched to a gene: 4. The CDR3 bases are TGTGCCAGCAGCCCTCGGACAGGGGCTGGAAACACCATATATTTT. Its protein is CASSPRTGAGNTIYF.

This chain uses TRBV5-5 with TRBJ2-1, with D possibly TRBD2 on 5 matching bases. The CDR3 length is 14 residues. V lost 4 bases and J 2 bases, leaving 10 bases between the germline ends. Germline CDR1 SGHKS, CDR2 YYEKEE (reference sequence). This CDR3 reads CASSGSDPYNEQFF. The CDR3 DNA reads as TGTGCCAGCAGCGGGAGTGACCCCTACAATGAGCAGTTCTTC.

The genes are TRBV3-1 and TRBJ2-3; D unclear. The germline CDR1 and CDR2 sequences are LGHDT and YNNKEL (reference sequence). CDR3 length: 13 amino acids. V lost 4 bases and J 5 bases, leaving 10 bases between the germline ends. The CDR3 here is CASSLYSLDTQYF. The CDR3 nucleotides read TGTGCCAGCAGCCTCTACTCTTTAGATACGCAGTATTTT.